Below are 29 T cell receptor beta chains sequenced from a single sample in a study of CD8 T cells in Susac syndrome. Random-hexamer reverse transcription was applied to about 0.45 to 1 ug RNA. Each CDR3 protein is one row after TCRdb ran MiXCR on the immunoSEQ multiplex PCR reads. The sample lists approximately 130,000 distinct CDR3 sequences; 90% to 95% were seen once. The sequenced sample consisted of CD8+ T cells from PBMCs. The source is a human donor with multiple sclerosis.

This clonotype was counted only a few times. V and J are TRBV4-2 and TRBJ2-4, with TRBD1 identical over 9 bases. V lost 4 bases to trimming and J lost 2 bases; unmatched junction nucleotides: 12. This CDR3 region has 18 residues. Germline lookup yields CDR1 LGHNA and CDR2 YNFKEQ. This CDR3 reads CASSPGRTGTGTKNIQYF. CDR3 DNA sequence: TGTGCCAGCAGCCCTGGCCGCACCGGGACAGGGACCAAAAACATTCAGTACTTC.

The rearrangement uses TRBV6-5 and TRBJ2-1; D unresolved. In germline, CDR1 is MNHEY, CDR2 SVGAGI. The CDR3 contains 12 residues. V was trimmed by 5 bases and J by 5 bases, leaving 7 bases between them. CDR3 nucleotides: TGTGCCAGCAGTCTATCTAACAATGAGCAGTTCTTC. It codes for CASSLSNNEQFF.

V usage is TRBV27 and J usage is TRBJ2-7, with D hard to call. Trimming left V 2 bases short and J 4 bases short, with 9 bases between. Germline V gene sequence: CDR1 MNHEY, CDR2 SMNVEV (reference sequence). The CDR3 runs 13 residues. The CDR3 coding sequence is TGTGCCAGCAGTTTACGTGCAAGTTACGAGCAGTACTTC. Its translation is CASSLRASYEQYF.

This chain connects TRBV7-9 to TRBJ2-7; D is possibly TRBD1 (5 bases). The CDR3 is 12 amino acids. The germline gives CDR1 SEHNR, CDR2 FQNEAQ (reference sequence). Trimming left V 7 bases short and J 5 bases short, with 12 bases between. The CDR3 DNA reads TGTGCCAGCACGCAGGGTTCCCACGAGCAGTACTTC. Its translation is CASTQGSHEQYF.

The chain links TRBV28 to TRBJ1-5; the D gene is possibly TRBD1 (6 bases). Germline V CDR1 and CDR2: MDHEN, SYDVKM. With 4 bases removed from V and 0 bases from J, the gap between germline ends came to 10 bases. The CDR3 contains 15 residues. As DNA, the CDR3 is TGTGCCAGCAGTTCTGACAGGAATAGCAATCAGCCCCAGCATTTT. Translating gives CASSSDRNSNQPQHF.

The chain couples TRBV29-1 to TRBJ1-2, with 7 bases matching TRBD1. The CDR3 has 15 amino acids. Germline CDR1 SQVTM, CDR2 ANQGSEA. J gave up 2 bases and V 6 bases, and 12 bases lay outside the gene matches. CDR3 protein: CSVELDRETNYGYTF. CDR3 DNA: TGCAGCGTAGAACTAGACAGGGAGACCAACTATGGCTACACCTTC.

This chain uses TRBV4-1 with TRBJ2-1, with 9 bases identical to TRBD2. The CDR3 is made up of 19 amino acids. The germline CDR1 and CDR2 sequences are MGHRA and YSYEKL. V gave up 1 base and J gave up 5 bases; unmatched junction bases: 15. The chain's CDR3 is CASSQAPPRVAGGDNEQFF. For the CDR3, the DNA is TGCGCCAGCAGCCAAGCTCCCCCAAGGGTGGCGGGAGGGGACAATGAGCAGTTCTTC.

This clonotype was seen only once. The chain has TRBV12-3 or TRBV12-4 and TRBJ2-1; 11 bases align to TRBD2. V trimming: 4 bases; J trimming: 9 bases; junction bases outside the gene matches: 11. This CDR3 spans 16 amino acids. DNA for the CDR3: TGTGCCAGCAGTTCCCCGGGACTAGCGGTGGAGGGTGAGCAGTTCTTC. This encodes CASSSPGLAVEGEQFF.

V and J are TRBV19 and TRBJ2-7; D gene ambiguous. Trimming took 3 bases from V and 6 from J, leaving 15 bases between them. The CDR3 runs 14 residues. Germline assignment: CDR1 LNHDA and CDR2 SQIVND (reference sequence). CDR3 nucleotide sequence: TGTGCCAGTAGTATCGCTTTATTCCATCCCGAGCAGTACTTC. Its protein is CASSIALFHPEQYF.

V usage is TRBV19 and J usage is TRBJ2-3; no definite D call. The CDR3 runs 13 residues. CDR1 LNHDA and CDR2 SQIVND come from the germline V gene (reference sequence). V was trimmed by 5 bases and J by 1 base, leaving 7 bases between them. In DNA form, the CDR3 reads TGTGCCAGTAGTCTGCAGCGCACAGATACGCAGTATTTT. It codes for CASSLQRTDTQYF.

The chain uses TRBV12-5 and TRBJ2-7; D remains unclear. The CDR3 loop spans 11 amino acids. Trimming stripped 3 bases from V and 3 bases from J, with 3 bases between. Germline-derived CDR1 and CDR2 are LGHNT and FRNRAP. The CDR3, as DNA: TGTGCTAGTGGTTTTGTCTACGAGCAGTACTTC. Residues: CASGFVYEQYF.

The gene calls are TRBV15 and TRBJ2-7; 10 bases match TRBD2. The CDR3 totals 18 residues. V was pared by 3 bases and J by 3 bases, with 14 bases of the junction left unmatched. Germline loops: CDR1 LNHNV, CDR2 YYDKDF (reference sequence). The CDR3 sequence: CATSSRGGILAGIYEQYF. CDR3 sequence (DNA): TGTGCCACCAGCAGCAGGGGGGGAATACTAGCGGGGATCTACGAGCAGTACTTC.

CDR3 DNA: TGCAGCGCAACCCCCCAGGGCGGGAACGAGCAGTACTTC. This sequence encodes CSATPQGGNEQYF. The chain carries TRBV29-1 and TRBJ2-7, with D possibly being TRBD2 (6 bases). CDR3 length: 13 amino acids. Germline CDR1 reads SQVTM; CDR2 reads ANQGSEA. V lost 7 bases and J 5 bases, leaving 18 bases between the germline ends.

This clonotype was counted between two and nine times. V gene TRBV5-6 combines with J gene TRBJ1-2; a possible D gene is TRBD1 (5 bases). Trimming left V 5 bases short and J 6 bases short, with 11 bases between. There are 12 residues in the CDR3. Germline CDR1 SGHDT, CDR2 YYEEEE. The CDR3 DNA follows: TGTGCCAGCAGTTTTGGGGGGGATGGCTACACCTTC. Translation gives CASSFGGDGYTF. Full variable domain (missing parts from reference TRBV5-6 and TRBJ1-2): DAGVTQSPTHLIKTRGQQVTLRCSPKSGHDTVSWYQQALGQGPQFIFQYYEEEERQRGNFPDRFSGHQFPNYSSELNVNALLLGDSALYLCASSFGGDGYTFGSGTRLTVV.

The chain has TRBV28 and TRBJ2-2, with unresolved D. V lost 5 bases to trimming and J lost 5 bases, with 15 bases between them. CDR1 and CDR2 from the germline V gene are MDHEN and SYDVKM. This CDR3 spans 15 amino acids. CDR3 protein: CASSQDTVGTGELFF. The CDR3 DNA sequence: TGTGCCAGCAGTCAAGACACGGTGGGAACCGGGGAGCTGTTTTTT.

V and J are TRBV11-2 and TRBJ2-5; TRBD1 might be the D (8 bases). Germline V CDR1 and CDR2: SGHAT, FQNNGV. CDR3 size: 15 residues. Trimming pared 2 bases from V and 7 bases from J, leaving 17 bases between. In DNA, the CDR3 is TGTGCCAGCAGCTTACCGACGGACAGGGAGGGGACCCAGTACTTC. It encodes CASSLPTDREGTQYF. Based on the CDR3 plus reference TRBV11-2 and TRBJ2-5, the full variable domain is EAGVAQSPRYKIIEKRQSVAFWCNPISGHATLYWYQQILGQGPKLLIQFQNNGVVDDSQLPKDRFSAERLKGVDSTLKIQPAKLEDSAVYLCASSLPTDREGTQYFGPGTRLLVL.

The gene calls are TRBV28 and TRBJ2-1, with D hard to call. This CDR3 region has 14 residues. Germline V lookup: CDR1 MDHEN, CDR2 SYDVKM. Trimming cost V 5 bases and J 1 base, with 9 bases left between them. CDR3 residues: CASSPPRSYNEQFF. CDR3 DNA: TGTGCCAGCAGTCCGCCCCGATCCTACAATGAGCAGTTCTTC.

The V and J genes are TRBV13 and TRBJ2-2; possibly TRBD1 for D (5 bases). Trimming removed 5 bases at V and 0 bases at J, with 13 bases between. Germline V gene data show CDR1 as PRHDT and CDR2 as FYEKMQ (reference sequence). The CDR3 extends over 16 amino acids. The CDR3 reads CASSLQGSSNTGELFF. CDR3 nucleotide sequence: TGTGCCAGCAGCCTCCAGGGTTCGTCGAACACCGGGGAGCTGTTTTTT.

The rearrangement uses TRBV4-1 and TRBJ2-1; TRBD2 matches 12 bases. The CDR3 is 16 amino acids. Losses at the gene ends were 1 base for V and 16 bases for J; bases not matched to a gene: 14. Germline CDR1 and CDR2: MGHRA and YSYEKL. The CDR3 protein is CASSQGGASGRARPFF. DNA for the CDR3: TGCGCCAGCAGCCAAGGGGGGGCTAGCGGGAGGGCCCGTCCCTTCTTC.

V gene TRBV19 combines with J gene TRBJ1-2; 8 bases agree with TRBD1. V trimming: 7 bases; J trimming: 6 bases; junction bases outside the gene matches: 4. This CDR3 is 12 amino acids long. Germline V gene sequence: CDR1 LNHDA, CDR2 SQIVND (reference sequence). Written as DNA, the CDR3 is TGTGCCAGTAAGCAGGGGGCGAATGGCTACACCTTC. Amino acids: CASKQGANGYTF. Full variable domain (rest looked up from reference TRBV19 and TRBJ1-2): DGGITQSPKYLFRKEGQNVTLSCEQNLNHDAMYWYRQDPGQGLRLIYYSQIVNDFQKGDIAEGYSVSREKKESFPLTVTSAQKNPTAFYLCASKQGANGYTFGSGTRLTVV.

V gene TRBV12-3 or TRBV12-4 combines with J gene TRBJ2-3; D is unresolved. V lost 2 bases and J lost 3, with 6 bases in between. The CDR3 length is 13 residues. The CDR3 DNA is TGTGCCAGCAGTTTACTAGATACAGATACGCAGTATTTT. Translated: CASSLLDTDTQYF.

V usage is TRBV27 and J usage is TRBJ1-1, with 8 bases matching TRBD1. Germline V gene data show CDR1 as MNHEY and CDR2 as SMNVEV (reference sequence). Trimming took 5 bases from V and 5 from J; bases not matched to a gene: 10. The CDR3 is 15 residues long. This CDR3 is CASSLRTGGGTEAFF. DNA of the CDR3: TGTGCCAGCAGTCTGCGCACAGGGGGGGGGACTGAAGCTTTCTTT.

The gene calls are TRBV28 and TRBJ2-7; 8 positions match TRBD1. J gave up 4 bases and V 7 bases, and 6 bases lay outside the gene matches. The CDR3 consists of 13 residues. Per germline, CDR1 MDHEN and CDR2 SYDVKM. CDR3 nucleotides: TGTGCCAGCAAATCGCAGGGGGCGTACGAGCAGTACTTC. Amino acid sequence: CASKSQGAYEQYF.

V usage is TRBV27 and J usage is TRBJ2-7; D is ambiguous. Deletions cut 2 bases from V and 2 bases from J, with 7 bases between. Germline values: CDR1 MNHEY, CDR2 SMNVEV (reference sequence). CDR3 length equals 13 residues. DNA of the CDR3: TGTGCCAGCAGTTTAAGGGCCACCTACGAGCAGTACTTC. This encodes CASSLRATYEQYF.

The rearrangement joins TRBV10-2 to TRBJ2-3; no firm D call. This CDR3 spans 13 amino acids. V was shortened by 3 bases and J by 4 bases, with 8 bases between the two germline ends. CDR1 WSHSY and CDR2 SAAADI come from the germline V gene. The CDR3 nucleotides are TGCGCCAGCAGTGATGGAGCTTCAGATACGCAGTATTTT. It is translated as CASSDGASDTQYF.

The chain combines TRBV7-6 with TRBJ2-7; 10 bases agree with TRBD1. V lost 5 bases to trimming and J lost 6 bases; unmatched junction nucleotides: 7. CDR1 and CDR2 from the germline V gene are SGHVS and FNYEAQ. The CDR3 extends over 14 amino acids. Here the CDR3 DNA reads TGTGCCAGCAGCCTAGGACAGGGGGGGCTCGAGCAGTACTTC. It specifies CASSLGQGGLEQYF.

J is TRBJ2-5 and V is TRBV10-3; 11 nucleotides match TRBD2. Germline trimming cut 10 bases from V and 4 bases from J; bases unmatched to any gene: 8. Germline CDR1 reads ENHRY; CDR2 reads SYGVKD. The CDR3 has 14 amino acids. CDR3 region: CATLAGDRGETQYF. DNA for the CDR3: TGTGCCACACTAGCGGGAGACAGGGGAGAGACCCAGTACTTC.

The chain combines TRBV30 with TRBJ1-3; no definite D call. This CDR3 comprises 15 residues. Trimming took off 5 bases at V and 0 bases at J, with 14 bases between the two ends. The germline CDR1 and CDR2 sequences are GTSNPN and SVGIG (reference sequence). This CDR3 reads CAWGREALSGNTIYF. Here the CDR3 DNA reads TGTGCCTGGGGGAGGGAGGCACTCTCTGGAAACACCATATATTTT.

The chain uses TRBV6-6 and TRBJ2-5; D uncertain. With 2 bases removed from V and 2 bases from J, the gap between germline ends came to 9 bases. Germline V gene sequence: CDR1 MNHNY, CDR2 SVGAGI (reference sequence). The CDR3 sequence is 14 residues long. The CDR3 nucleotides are TGTGCCAGCAGTTACGAGACACTACAAGAGACCCAGTACTTC. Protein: CASSYETLQETQYF.